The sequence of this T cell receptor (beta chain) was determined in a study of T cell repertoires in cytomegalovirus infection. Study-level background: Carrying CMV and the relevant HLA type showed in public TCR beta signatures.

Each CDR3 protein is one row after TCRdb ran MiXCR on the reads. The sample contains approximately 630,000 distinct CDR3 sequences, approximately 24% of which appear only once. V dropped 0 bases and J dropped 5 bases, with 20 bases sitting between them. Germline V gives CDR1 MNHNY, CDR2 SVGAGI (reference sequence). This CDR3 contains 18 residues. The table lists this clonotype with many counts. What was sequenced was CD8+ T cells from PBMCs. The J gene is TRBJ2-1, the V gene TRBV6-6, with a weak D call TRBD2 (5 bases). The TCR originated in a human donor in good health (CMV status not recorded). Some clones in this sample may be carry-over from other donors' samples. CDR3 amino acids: CASSYSRGRGNKNNEQFF. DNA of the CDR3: TGTGCCAGCAGTTACTCTCGGGGTAGAGGGAACAAAAACAATGAGCAGTTCTTC.